This T cell receptor (beta chain) is drawn from a study of response to subunit inactivated influenza vaccine. The CDR3 totals 13 residues. V was shortened by 5 bases and J by 8 bases, with 15 bases between the two germline ends. Germline lookup yields CDR1 SGHTA and CDR2 FQGNSA. A single record per CDR3 protein comes from TCRdb applying MiXCR to the RT-PCR reads. In the table there are around 580,000 distinct CDR3 sequences, 12% to 15% of which are singletons. This clonotype was observed many times. Its cognate antigen is unknown. Study-level findings and limits: The authors offered the suggestion that each seasonal influenza vaccination recruits few new T cells.

The source material was PBMCs from blood, sampled about 11 days after vaccination. The clonotype comes from a man aged 50-59 years who received an inactivated influenza vaccine. V usage is TRBV7-2 and J usage is TRBJ1-2; a possible D gene is TRBD1 (6 bases). Here the CDR3 DNA reads TGTGCCAGCAGCCTACAGGGAGTAGGAGGCTACACCTTC. This translates into CASSLQGVGGYTF.